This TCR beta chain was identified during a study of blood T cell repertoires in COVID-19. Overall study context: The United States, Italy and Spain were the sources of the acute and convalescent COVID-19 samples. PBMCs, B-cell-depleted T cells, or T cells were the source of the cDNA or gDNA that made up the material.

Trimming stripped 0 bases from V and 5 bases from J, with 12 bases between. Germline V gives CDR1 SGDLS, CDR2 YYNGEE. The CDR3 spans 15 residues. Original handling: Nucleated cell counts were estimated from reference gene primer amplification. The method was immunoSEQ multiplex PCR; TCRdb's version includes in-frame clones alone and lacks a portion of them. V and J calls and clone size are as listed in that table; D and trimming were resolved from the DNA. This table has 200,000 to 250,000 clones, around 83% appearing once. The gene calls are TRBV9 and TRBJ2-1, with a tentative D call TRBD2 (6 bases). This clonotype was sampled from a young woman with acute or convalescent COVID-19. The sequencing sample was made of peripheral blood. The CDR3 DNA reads TGTGCCAGCAGCGTAGCTCTAGGCGGGAACAATGAGCAGTTCTTC. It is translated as CASSVALGGNNEQFF.